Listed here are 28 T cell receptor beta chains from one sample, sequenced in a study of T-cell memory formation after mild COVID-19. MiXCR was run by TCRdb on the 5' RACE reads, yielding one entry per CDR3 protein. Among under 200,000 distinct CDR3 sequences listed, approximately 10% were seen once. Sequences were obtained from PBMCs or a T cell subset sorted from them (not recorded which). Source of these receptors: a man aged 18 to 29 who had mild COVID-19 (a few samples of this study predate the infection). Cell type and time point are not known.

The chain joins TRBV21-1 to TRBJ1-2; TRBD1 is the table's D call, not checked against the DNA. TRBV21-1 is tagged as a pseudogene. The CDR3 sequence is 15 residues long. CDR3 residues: CASSTGTDCNYGYTF. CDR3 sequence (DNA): TGTGCCAGCAGCACTGGGACAGACTGTAACTATGGCTACACCTTC.

The CDR3 DNA follows: TGTGCCAGCAGCCCCCGGGGGGGCTTATATAATTCACCCCTCCACTTT. It is translated as CASSPRGGLYNSPLHF. The chain joins TRBV7-2 to TRBJ1-6; D perhaps matches TRBD1 (6 bases). V was shortened by 5 bases and J by 4 bases, with 15 bases between the two germline ends. Looked up from germline, CDR1 is SGHTA and CDR2 is FQGNSA. The CDR3 length is 16 residues.

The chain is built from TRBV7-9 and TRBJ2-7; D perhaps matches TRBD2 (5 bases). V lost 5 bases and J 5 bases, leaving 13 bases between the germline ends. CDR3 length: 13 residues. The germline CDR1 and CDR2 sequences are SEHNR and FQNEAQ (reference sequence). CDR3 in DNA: TGTGCCAGCAGCAGAGGACTCGACAACGAGCAGTACTTC. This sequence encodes CASSRGLDNEQYF. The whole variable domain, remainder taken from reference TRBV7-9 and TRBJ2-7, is DTGVSQNPRHKITKRGQNVTFRCDPISEHNRLYWYRQTLGQGPEFLTYFQNEAQLEKSRLLSDRFSAERPKGSFSTLEIQRTEQGDSAMYLCASSRGLDNEQYFGPGTRLTVT.

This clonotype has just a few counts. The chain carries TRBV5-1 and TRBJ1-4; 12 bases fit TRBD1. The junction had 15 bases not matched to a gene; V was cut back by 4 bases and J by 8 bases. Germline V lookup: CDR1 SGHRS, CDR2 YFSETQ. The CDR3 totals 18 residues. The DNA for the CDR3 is TGCGCCAGCAGCATGCATCCGGGACAGGGGGCCGTGGAGGAAAAACTGTTTTTT. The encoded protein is CASSMHPGQGAVEEKLFF.

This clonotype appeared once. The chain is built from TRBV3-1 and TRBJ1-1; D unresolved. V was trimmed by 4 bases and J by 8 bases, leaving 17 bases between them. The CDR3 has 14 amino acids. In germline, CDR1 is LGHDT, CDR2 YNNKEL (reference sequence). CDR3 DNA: TGTGCCAGCAGCCGATCTGAGGGTACGCCCGAAGCTTTCTTT. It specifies CASSRSEGTPEAFF.

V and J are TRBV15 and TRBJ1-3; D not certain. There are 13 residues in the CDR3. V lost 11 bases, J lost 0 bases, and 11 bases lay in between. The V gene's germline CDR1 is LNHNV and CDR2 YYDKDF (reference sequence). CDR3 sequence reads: CAAKWGSGNTIYF. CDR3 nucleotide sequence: TGTGCCGCCAAATGGGGCTCTGGAAACACCATATATTTT.

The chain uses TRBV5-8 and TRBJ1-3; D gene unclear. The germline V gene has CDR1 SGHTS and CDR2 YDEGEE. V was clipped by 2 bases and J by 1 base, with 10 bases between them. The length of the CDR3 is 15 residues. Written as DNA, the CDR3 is TGTGCCAGCAGCTTCTTCGGGTTATCTGGAAACACCATATATTTT. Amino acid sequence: CASSFFGLSGNTIYF.

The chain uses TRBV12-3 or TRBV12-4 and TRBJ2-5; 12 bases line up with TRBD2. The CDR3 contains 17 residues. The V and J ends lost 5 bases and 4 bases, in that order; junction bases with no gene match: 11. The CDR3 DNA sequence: TGTGCCAGCAGTCCGACTAGCGGGGGACCCAACGGAGAGACCCAGTACTTC. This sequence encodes CASSPTSGGPNGETQYF.

For the CDR3, the DNA is TGTGCCAGTAGTATGACAGGGGCAGAGACCCAGTACTTC. Its translation is CASSMTGAETQYF. The chain recombines TRBV19 with TRBJ2-5, with TRBD1 matching 8 bases. Per the germline V gene, CDR1 is LNHDA and CDR2 is SQIVND (reference sequence). There are 13 residues in the CDR3. The V and J ends lost 3 bases and 4 bases, in that order; junction bases with no gene match: 1.

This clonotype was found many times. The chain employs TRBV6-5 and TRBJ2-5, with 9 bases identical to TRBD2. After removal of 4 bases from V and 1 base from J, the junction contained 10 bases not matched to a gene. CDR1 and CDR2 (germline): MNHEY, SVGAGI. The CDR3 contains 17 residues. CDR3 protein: CASSSRPGRGGQETQYF. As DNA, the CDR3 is TGTGCCAGCAGTTCCCGCCCTGGGCGGGGGGGCCAAGAGACCCAGTACTTC.

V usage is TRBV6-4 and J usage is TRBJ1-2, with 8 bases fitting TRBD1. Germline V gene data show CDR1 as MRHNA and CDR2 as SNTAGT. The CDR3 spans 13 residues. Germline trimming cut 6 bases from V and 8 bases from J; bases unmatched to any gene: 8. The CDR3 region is CASSATGVSGYTF. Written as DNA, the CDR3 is TGTGCCAGCAGCGCGACAGGGGTCAGCGGCTACACCTTC.

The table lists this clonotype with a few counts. CDR3 bases: TGTGCCAGCAGTTTTCCGGCCTGGGGCGGCAGTTTCTTT. Its translation: CASSFPAWGGSFF. The chain carries TRBV12-3 or TRBV12-4 and TRBJ1-1, with D tentatively TRBD1 (5 bases). The ends were cut back, 3 bases at V and 13 bases at J, with 18 bases in the middle. This CDR3 region has 13 residues.

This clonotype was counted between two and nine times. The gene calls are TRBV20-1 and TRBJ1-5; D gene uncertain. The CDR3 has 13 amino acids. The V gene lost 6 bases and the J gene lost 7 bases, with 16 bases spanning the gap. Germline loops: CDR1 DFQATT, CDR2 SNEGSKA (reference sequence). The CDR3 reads CSASDGGSQPQHF. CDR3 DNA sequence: TGCAGTGCGAGCGATGGCGGATCCCAGCCCCAGCATTTT.

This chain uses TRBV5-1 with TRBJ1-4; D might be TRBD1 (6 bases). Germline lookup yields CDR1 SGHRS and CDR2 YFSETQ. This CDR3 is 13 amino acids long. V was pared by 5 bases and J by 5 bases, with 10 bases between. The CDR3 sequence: CASRRGGNEKLFF. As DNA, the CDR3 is TGCGCCAGCAGGAGAGGGGGGAATGAAAAACTGTTTTTT.

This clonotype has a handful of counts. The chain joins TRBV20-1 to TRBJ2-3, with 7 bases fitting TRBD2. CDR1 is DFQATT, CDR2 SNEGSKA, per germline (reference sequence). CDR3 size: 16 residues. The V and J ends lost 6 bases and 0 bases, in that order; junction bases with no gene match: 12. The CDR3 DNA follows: TGCAGTGCCAGAAGTACCAGCGGGGCGAGCACAGATACGCAGTATTTT. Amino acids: CSARSTSGASTDTQYF.

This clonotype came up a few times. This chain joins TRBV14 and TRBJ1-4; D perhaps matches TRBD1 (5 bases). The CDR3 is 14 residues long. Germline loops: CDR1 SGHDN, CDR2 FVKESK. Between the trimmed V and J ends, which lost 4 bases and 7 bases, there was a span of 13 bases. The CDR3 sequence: CASSRRTRGEKLFF. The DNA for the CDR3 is TGTGCCAGCAGCCGTAGAACGAGGGGTGAAAAACTGTTTTTT.

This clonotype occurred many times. CDR3 coding DNA: TGTGCCAGCAGCTTATTGACTAACACTGAAGCTTTCTTT. Translated: CASSLLTNTEAFF. J is TRBJ1-1 and V is TRBV7-3; D unclear. Trimming removed 2 bases from V and 2 bases from J, with 6 bases in between. This CDR3 has 13 residues. Germline lookup yields CDR1 SGHTA and CDR2 FQGTGA.

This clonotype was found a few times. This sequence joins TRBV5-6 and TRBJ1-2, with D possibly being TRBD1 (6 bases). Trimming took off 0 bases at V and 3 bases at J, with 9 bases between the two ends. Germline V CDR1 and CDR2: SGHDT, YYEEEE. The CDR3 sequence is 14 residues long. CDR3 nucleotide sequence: TGTGCCAGCAGCTTGGGTCACAGGGACTATGGCTACACCTTC. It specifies CASSLGHRDYGYTF.

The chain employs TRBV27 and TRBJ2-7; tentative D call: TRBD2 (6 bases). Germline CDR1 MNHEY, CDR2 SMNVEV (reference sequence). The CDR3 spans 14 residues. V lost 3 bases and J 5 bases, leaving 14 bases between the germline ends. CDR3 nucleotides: TGTGCCAGCAGTTTGGTCGGAGGGGAGCACGAGCAGTACGTC. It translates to CASSLVGGEHEQYV.

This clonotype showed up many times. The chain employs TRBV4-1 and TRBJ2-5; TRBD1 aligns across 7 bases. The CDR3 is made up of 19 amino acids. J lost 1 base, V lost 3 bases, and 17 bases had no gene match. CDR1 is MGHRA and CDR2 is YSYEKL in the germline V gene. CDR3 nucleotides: TGCGCCAGCAGCCATCCAAGCCCCCGACAGGGTTACCGCCAAGAGACCCAGTACTTC. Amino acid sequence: CASSHPSPRQGYRQETQYF.

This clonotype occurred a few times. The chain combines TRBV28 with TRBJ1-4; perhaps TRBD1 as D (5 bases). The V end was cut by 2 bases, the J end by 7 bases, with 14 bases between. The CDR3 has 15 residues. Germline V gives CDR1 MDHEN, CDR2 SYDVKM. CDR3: CASSLIRDPAEKLFF. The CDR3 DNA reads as TGTGCCAGCAGTTTAATCCGGGACCCCGCTGAAAAACTGTTTTTT.

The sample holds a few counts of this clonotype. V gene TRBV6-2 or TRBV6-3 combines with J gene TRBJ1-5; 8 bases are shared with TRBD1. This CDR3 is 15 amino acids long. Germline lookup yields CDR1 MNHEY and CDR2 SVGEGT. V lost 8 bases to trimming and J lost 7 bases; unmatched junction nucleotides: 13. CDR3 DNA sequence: TGTGCCAGCGGGCCTAAAGGACAGGGTGAACAGCCCCAGCATTTT. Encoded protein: CASGPKGQGEQPQHF.

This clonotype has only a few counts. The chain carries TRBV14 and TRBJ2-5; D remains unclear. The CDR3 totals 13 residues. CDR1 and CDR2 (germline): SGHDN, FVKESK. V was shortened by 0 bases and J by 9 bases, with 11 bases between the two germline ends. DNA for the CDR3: TGTGCCAGCAGCCAAGATGCCGCGCGACCCCAGTACTTC. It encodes CASSQDAARPQYF.

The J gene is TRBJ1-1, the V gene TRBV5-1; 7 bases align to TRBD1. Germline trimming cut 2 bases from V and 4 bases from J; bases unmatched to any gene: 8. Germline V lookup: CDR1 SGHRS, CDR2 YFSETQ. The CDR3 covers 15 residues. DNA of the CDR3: TGCGCCAGCAGCTTCTCTAGGGGGCGAGTCACTGAAGCTTTCTTT. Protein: CASSFSRGRVTEAFF.

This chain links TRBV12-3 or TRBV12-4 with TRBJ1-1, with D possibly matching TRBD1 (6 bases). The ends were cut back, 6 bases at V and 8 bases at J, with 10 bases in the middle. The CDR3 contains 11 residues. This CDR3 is CASRLQGEAFF. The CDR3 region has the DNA TGTGCCAGCAGGCTACAGGGAGAAGCTTTCTTT.

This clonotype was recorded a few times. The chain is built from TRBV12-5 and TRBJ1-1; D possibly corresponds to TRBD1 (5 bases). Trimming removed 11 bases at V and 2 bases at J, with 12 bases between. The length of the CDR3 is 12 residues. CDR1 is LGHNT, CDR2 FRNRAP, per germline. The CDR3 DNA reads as TGTGCTGGGGGGACGATAAACACTGAAGCTTTCTTT. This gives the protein CAGGTINTEAFF.

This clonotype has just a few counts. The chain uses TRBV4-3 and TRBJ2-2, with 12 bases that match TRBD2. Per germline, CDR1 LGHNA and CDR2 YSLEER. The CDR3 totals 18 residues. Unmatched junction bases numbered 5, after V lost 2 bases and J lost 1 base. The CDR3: CASSQLAGGNGNTGELFF. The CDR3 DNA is TGCGCCAGCAGCCAACTAGCGGGGGGGAACGGGAACACCGGGGAGCTGTTTTTT.

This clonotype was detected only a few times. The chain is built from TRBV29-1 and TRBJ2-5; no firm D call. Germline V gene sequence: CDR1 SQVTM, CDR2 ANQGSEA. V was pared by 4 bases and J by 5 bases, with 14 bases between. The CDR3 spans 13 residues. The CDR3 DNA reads TGCAGCGTTGGACGGACCAGTGAGGAGACCCAGTACTTC. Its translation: CSVGRTSEETQYF.